This TCR beta chain stems from a study of blood T cells in healthy people across ages. Study-wide points: Older individuals had lower TCR beta diversity per million T cells (the decline was roughly linear).

Through a sample-barcoded 5' primer and a J-beta primer mix, a second PCR was run for roughly 6 to 11 cycles. Tags on each cDNA molecule came from a template-switch adaptor with 12 random nucleotides. One entry per CDR3 protein, called by TCRdb with MiXCR from the 5' RACE reads. The table shows about 640,000 distinct CDR3 sequences, with approximately 59% occurring only once. On this clonotype: The antigen is unknown.

The V and J ends lost 6 bases and 4 bases respectively, with 12 bases between them. Germline assignment: CDR1 MNHEY and CDR2 SVGAGI. The CDR3 covers 13 residues. The chain is built from TRBV6-5 and TRBJ1-2, with D possibly being TRBD1 (6 bases). The sample was blood. This TCR was recovered from a man aged 60-69 years in good health. The CDR3 is CASRPVDSYGYTF. DNA of the CDR3: TGTGCCAGCAGGCCCGTGGACAGCTATGGCTACACCTTC.